This TCR beta chain was profiled in a study of blood T cell repertoires in COVID-19. Study details: The samples span acute and convalescent COVID-19 from the United States, Italy and Spain. PBMCs, B-cell-depleted T cells, or T cells were the source of the cDNA or gDNA that made up the material.

Trimming removed 4 bases at V and 4 bases at J, with 15 bases between. Per the germline V gene, CDR1 is SGHRS and CDR2 is YFSETQ. There are 14 residues in the CDR3. The authors' processing: Counts of nucleated cells, estimated from reference gene primer amplification, were obtained. Assay: immunoSEQ multiplex PCR; the TCRdb copy retains only in-frame clones and omits some. The V and J calls and clone size come from that table; D and trimming were worked out from the DNA. The data contain roughly 150,000 clones, approximately 90% of them seen just once; the ten biggest clones take up about 4.9%. Seattle researchers signed up patients amid active infection and tracked them longitudinally. In its sample, this clone was seen once.

J is TRBJ2-7 and V is TRBV5-1; D ambiguous. The specimen was peripheral blood. This clonotype was sampled from a man younger than 35 with COVID-19, enrolled during active disease. DNA for the CDR3: TGCGCCAGCAGCCTTTTGGCTTCCTCTTACGAGCAGTACTTC. Its translation is CASSLLASSYEQYF. The full variable domain, in which reference TRBV5-1 and TRBJ2-7 provide the parts outside the CDR3, is KAGVTQTPRYLIKTRGQQVTLSCSPISGHRSVSWYQQTPGQGLQFLFEYFSETQRNKGNFPGRFSGRQFSNSRSEMNVSTLELGDSALYLCASSLLASSYEQYFGPGTRLTVT.